What follows is one T cell receptor (beta chain) and its context. Assay used: immunoSEQ multiplex PCR; TCRdb lists only in-frame clones, some missing. The sample includes around 34,000 clones, none of them occurring once. V was cut by 7 bases and J by 9 bases, with 14 bases left in between. Germline CDR1 is MDHEN and CDR2 is SYDVKM. This CDR3 has 12 residues. This record comes from a study of T cells after posttransplantation cyclophosphamide. The sequence was obtained from a woman in her 50s in good health and a related stem cell transplant donor. J is TRBJ2-3 and V is TRBV28, with D perhaps matching TRBD1 (5 bases). The specimen sequenced was PBMCs. CDR3 sequence reads: CASKGWLGTQYF. The DNA for the CDR3 is TGTGCCAGCAAGGGGTGGTTGGGGACGCAGTATTTT. Together with reference TRBV28 and TRBJ2-3, the CDR3 gives the full variable domain: DVKVTQSSRYLVKRTGEKVFLECVQDMDHENMFWYRQDPGLGLRLIYFSYDVKMKEKGDIPEGYSVSREKKERFSLILESASTNQTSMYLCASKGWLGTQYFGPGTRLTVL.